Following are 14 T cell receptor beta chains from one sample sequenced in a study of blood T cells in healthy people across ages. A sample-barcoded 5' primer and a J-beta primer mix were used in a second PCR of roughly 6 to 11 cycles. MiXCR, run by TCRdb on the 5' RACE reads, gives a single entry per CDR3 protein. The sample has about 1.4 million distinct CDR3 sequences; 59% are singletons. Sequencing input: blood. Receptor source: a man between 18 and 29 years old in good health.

CDR3 region: CASSWAGEYGYTF. CDR3 sequence (DNA): TGTGCCAGCAGCTGGGCAGGGGAGTATGGCTACACCTTC. This sequence joins TRBV7-2 and TRBJ1-2; a weak D match, TRBD1 (6 bases). This CDR3 spans 13 amino acids. Trimming removed 4 bases from V and 5 bases from J, with 11 bases in between. Germline CDR1 reads SGHTA; CDR2 reads FQGNSA.

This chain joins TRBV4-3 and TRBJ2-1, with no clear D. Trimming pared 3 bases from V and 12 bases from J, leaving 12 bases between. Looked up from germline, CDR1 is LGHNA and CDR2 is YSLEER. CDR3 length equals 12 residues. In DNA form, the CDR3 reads TGCGCCAGCAGCCATGTGTGTGATGGGCAGTTCTTC. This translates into CASSHVCDGQFF.

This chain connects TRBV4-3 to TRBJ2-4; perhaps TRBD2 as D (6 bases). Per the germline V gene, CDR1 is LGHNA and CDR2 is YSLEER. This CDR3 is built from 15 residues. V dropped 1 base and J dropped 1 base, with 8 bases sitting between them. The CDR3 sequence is CASSQVGGAKNIQYF. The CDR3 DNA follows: TGCGCCAGCAGCCAAGTAGGAGGGGCCAAAAACATTCAGTACTTC.

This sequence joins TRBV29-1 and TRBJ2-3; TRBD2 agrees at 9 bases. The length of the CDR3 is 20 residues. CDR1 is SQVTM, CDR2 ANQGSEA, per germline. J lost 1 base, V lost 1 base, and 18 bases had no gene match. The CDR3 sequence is CSVEGVKGASGRIGTDTQYF. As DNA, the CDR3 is TGCAGCGTTGAAGGGGTAAAGGGAGCCAGCGGGAGGATTGGCACAGATACGCAGTATTTT.

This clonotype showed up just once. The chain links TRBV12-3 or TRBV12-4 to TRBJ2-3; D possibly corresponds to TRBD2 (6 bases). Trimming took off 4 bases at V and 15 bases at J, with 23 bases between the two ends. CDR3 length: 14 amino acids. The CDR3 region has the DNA TGTGCCAGCAGTTACGGCACGGGAGTAGATACGGAATATTTT. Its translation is CASSYGTGVDTEYF.

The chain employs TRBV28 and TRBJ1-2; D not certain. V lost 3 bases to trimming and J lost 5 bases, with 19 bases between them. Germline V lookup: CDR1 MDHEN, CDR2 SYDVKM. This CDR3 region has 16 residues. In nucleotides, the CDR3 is TGTGCCAGCAGTTTGGCCGGACCTAATGAGCGATATGGCTACACCTTC. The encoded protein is CASSLAGPNERYGYTF.

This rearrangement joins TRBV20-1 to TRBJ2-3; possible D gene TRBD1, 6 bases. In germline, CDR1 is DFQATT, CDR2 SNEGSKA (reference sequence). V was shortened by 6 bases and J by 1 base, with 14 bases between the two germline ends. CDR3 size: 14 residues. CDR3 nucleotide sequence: TGCAGTGCAACAGGGAGTTGGGGCACAGATACGCAGTATTTT. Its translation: CSATGSWGTDTQYF.

In nucleotides, the CDR3 is TGTGCCAGCAGCCAAGGGGAAGACCGCTACGAGCAGTACTTC. Its protein product is CASSQGEDRYEQYF. The genes are TRBV4-2 and TRBJ2-7; D is unresolved. The V gene lost 1 base and the J gene lost 3 bases, with 10 bases spanning the gap. The CDR3 is made up of 14 amino acids. Germline CDR1 reads LGHNA; CDR2 reads YNFKEQ.

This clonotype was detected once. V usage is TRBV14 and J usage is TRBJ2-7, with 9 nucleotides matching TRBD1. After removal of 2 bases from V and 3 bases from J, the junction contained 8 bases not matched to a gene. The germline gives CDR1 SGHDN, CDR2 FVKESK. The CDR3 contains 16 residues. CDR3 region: CASSQRDGTGFYEQYF. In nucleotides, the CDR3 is TGTGCCAGCAGCCAAAGAGATGGGACAGGGTTCTACGAGCAGTACTTC.

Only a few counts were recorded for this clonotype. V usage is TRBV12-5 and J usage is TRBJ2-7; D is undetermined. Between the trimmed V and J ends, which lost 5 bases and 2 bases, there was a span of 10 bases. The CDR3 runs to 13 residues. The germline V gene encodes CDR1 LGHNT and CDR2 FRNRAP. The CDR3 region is CASGPDEPYEQYF. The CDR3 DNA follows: TGTGCTAGTGGTCCCGATGAACCCTACGAGCAGTACTTC.

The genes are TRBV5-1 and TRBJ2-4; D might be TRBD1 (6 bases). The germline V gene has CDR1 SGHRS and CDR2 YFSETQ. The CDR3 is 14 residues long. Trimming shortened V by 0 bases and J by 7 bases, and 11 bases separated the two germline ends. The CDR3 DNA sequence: TGCGCCAGCAGCTTGGAGGGGGATTTGAACATTCAGTACTTC. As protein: CASSLEGDLNIQYF.

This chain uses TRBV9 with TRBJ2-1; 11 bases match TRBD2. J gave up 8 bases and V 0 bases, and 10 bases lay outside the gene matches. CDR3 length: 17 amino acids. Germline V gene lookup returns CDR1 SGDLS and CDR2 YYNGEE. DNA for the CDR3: TGTGCCAGCAGCGTAGATCCTAGCGGGAGGATCTTGTATGAGCAGTTCTTC. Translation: CASSVDPSGRILYEQFF.

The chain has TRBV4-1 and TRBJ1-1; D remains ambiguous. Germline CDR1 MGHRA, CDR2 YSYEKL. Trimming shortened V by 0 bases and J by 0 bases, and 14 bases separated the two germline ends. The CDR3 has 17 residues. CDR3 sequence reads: CASSQDQTSTMNTEAFF. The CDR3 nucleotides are TGCGCCAGCAGCCAAGATCAGACAAGCACTATGAACACTGAAGCTTTCTTT.

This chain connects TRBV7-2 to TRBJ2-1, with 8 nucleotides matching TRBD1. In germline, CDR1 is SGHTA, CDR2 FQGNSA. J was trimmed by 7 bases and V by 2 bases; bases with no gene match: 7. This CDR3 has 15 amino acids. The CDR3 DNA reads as TGTGCCAGCAGCTTATCTCGGACAGGGAAAAATGAGCAGTTCTTC. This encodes CASSLSRTGKNEQFF.